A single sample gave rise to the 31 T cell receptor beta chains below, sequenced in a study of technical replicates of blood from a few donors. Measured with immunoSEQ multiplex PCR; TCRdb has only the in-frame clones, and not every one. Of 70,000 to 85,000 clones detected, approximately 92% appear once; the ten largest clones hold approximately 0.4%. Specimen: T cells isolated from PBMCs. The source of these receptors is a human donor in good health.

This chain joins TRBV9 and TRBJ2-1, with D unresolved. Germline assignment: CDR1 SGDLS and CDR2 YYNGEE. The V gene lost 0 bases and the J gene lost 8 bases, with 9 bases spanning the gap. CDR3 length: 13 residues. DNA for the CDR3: TGTGCCAGCAGCGTAGCGATTGGGCATGAGCAGTTCTTC. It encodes CASSVAIGHEQFF.

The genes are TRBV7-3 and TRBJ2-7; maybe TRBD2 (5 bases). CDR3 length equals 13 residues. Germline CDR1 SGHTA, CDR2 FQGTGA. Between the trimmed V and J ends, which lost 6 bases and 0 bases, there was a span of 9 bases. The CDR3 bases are TGTGCCAGCAGTGAGGGAGTCTCCTACGAGCAGTACTTC. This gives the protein CASSEGVSYEQYF.

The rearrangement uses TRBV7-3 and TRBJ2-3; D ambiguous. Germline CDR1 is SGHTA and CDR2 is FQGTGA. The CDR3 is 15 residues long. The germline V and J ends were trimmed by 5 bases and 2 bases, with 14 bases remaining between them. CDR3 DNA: TGTGCCAGCAGCCCAAAAGCGACTTCCACAGATACGCAGTATTTT. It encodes CASSPKATSTDTQYF.

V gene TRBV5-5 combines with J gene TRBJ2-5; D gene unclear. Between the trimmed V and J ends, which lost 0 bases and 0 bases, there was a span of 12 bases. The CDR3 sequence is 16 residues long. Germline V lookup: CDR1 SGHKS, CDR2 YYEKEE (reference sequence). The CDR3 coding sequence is TGTGCCAGCAGCTTGGAGTTCTACTTGTACCAAGAGACCCAGTACTTC. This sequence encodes CASSLEFYLYQETQYF.

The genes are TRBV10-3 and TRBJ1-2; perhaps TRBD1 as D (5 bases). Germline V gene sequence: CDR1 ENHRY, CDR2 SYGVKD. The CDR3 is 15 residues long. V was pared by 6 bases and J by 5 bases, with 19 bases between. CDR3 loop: CAIRNPGRETYGYTF. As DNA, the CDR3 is TGTGCCATCAGGAATCCGGGACGGGAGACTTATGGCTACACCTTC.

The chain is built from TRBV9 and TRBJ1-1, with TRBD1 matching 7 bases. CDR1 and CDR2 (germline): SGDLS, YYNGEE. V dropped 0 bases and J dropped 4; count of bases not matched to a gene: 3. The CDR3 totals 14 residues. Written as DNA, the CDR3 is TGTGCCAGCAGCGTAGCTCCAGGGGGCACTGAAGCTTTCTTT. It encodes CASSVAPGGTEAFF.

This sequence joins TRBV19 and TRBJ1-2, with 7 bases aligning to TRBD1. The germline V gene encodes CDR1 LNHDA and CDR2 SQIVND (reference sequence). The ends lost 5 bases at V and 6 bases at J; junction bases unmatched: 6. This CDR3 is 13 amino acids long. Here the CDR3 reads CASSLFRGNGYTF. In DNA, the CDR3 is TGTGCCAGTAGTTTATTCAGGGGGAATGGCTACACCTTC.

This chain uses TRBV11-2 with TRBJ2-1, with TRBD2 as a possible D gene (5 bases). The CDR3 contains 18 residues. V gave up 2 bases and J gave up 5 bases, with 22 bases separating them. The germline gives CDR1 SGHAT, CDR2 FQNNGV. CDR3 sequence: CASSLFSPKAVLNNEQFF. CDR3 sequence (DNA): TGTGCCAGCAGCTTATTTTCCCCAAAAGCGGTTCTTAACAATGAGCAGTTCTTC. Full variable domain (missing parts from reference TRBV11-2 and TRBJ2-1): EAGVAQSPRYKIIEKRQSVAFWCNPISGHATLYWYQQILGQGPKLLIQFQNNGVVDDSQLPKDRFSAERLKGVDSTLKIQPAKLEDSAVYLCASSLFSPKAVLNNEQFFGPGTRLTVL.

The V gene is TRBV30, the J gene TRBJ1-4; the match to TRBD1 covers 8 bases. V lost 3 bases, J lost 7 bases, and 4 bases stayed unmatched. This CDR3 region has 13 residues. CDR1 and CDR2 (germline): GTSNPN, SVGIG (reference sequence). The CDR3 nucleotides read TGTGCCTGGAGGGGGACAGGAGTTGAAAAACTGTTTTTT. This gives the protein CAWRGTGVEKLFF. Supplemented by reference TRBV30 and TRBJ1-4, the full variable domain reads SQTIHQWPATLVQPVGSPLSLECTVEGTSNPNLYWYRQAAGRGLQLLFYSVGIGQISSEVPQNLSASRPQDRQFILSSKKLLLSDSGFYLCAWRGTGVEKLFFGSGTQLSVL.

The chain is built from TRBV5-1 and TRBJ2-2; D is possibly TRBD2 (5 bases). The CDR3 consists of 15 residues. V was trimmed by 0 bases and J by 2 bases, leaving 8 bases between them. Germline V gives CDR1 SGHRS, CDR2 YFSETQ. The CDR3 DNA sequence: TGCGCCAGCAGCTTGGAGGGAGACAACACCGGGGAGCTGTTTTTT. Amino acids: CASSLEGDNTGELFF. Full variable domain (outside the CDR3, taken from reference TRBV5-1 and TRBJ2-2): KAGVTQTPRYLIKTRGQQVTLSCSPISGHRSVSWYQQTPGQGLQFLFEYFSETQRNKGNFPGRFSGRQFSNSRSEMNVSTLELGDSALYLCASSLEGDNTGELFFGEGSRLTVL.

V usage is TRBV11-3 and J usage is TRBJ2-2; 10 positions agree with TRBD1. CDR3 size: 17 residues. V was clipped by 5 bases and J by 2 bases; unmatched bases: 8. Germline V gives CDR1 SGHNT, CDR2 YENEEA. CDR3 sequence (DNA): TGTGCCAGCAGCCCTTCGGACAGGGGGACTAACACCGGGGAGCTGTTTTTT. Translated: CASSPSDRGTNTGELFF.

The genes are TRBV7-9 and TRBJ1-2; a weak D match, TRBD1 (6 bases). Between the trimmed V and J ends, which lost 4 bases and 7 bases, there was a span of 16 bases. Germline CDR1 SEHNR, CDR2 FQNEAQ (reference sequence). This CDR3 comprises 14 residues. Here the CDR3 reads CASSWAQGIGGYTF. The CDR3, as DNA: TGTGCCAGCAGCTGGGCACAGGGAATAGGTGGCTACACCTTC.

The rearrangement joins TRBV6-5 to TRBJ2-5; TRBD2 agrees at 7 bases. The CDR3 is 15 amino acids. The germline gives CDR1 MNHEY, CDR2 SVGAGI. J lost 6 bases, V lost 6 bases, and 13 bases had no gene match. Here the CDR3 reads CASRPTSADKKTQYF. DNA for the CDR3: TGTGCCAGCAGACCTACTAGCGCCGACAAAAAGACCCAGTACTTC.

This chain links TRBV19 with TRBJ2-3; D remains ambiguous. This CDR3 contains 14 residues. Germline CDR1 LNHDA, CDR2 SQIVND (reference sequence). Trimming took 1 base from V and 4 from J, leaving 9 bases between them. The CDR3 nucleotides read TGTGCCAGTAGTATAGCCCGGTCCGCAGATACGCAGTATTTT. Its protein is CASSIARSADTQYF.

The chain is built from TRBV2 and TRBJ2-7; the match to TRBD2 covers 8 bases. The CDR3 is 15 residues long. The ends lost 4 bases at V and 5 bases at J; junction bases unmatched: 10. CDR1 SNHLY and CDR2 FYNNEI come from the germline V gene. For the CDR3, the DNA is TGTGCCAGCAGTGCGAGAGCGGGAGCGTTGCACGAGCAGTACTTC. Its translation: CASSARAGALHEQYF.

CDR3: CATGERLTGGAQHF. In nucleotides, the CDR3 is TGTGCCACTGGAGAAAGACTGACAGGTGGGGCCCAGCATTTT. The chain links TRBV2 to TRBJ1-5; D is perhaps TRBD1 (6 bases). V lost 10 bases and J 11 bases, leaving 24 bases between the germline ends. The length of the CDR3 is 14 residues. Per germline, CDR1 SNHLY and CDR2 FYNNEI.

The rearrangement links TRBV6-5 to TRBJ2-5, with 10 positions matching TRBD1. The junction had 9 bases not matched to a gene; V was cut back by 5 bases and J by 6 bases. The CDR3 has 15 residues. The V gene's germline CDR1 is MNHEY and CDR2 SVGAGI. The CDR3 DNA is TGTGCCAGCAGTCACACTCGGGACAGGGGCCAGACCCAGTACTTC. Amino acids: CASSHTRDRGQTQYF.

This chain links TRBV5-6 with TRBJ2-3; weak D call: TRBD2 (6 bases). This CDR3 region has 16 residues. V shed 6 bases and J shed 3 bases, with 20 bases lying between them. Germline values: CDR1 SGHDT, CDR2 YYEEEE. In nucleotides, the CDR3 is TGTGCCAGCACCAGACTAGGCCAGGATGGGACAGATACGCAGTATTTT. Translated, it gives CASTRLGQDGTDTQYF.

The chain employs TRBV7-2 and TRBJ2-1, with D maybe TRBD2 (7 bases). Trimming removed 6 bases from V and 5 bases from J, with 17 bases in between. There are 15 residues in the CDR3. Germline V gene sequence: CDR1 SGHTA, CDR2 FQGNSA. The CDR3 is CASSLGGLVNNEQFF. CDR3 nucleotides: TGTGCCAGCAGTCTGGGGGGGCTGGTGAACAATGAGCAGTTCTTC.

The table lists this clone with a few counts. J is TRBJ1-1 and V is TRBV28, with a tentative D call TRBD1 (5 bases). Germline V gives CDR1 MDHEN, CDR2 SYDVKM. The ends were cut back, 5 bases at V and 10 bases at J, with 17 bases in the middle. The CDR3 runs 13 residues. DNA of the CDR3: TGTGCCAGCAGTCTTGGGGGGAACCCAGTAGCTTTCTTT. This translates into CASSLGGNPVAFF.

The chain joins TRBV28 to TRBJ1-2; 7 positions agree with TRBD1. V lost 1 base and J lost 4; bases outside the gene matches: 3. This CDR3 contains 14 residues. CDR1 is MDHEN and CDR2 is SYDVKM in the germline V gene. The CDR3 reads CASSLSGTAYGYTF. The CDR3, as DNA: TGTGCCAGCAGTTTATCAGGGACAGCCTATGGCTACACCTTC.

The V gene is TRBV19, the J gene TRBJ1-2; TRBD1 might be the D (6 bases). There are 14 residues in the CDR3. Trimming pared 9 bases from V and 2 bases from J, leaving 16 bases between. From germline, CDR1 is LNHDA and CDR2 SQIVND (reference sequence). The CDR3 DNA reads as TGTGCCAGCCAGAGGGGACAAATGAACTATGGCTACACCTTC. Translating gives CASQRGQMNYGYTF.

In nucleotides, the CDR3 is TGTGCCAGCAGCTTAGGACAGTATGGCGAAAAACTGTTTTTT. Translation: CASSLGQYGEKLFF. The J gene is TRBJ1-4, the V gene TRBV7-6, with D possibly being TRBD1 (5 bases). Germline assignment: CDR1 SGHVS and CDR2 FNYEAQ. The germline V and J ends were trimmed by 1 base and 8 bases, with 11 bases remaining between them. The CDR3 length is 14 residues.

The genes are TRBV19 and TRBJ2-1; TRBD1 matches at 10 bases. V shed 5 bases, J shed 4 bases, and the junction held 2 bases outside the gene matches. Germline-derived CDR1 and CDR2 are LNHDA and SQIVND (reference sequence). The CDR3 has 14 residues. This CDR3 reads CASSAGQGYNEQFF. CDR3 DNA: TGTGCCAGTAGTGCGGGACAGGGGTACAATGAGCAGTTCTTC. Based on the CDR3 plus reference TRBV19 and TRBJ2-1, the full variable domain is DGGITQSPKYLFRKEGQNVTLSCEQNLNHDAMYWYRQDPGQGLRLIYYSQIVNDFQKGDIAEGYSVSREKKESFPLTVTSAQKNPTAFYLCASSAGQGYNEQFFGPGTRLTVL.

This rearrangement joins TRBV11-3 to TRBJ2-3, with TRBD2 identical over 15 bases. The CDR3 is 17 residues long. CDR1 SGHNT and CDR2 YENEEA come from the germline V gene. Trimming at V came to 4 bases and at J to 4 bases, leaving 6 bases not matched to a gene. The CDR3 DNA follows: TGTGCCAGCAGCTCGGGACTAGCGGGAGGTCACGCAGATACGCAGTATTTT. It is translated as CASSSGLAGGHADTQYF.

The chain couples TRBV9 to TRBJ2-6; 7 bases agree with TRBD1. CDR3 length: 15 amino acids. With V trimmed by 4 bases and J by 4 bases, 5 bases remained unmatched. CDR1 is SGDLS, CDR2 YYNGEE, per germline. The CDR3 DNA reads TGTGCCAGCAGCAACGGACAGGTCGGGGCCAACGTCCTGACTTTC. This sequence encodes CASSNGQVGANVLTF.

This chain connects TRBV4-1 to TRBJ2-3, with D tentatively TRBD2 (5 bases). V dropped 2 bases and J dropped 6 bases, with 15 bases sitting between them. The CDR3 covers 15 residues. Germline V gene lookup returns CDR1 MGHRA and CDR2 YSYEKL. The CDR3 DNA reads TGCGCCAGCAGCCAATCAGCGGAACTTTGGGATACGCAGTATTTT. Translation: CASSQSAELWDTQYF.

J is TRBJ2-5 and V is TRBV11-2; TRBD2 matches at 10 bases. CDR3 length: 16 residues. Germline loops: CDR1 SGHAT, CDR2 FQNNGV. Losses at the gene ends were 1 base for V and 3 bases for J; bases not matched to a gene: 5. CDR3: CASSLVSGLAEETQYF. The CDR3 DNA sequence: TGTGCCAGCAGCTTAGTTTCAGGACTAGCGGAAGAGACCCAGTACTTC.

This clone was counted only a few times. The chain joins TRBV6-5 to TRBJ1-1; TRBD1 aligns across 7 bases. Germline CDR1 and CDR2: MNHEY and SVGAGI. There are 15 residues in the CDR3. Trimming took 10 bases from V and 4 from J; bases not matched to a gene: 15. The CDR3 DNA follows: TGTGCCACCAGAACGTCGACAGGGTGGACCACTGAAGCTTTCTTT. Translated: CATRTSTGWTTEAFF.

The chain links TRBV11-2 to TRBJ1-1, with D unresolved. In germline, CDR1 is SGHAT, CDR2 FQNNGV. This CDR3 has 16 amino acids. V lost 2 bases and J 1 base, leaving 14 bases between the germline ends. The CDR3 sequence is CASSLNVGPANTEAFF. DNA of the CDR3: TGTGCCAGCAGCTTAAATGTTGGGCCGGCGAACACTGAAGCTTTCTTT.

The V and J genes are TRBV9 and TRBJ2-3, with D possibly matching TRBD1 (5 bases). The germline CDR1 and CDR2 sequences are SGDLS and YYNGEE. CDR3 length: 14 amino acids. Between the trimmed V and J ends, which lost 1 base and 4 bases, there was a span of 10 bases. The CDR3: CASSVKGVADTQYF. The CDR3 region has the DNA TGTGCCAGCAGCGTAAAAGGGGTTGCAGATACGCAGTATTTT.